These 18 T cell receptor beta chains were sequenced from one sample in a study of blood T cell repertoires in COVID-19. Assay used: immunoSEQ multiplex PCR; TCRdb lists only in-frame clones, some missing. This sample has 200,000 to 250,000 clones; 85% to 90% occur once, and the top ten carry about 1.5%. What was sequenced was peripheral blood. These receptors were taken from a man younger than 35 with active or convalescent COVID-19.

The chain employs TRBV29-1 and TRBJ1-4; TRBD1 agrees at 10 bases. This CDR3 region has 15 residues. Germline V gene lookup returns CDR1 SQVTM and CDR2 ANQGSEA. After removal of 6 bases from V and 7 bases from J, the junction contained 11 bases not matched to a gene. As DNA, the CDR3 is TGCAGCGTGGAACCCCCGGGACAGGGGCCTGAAAAACTGTTTTTT. Encoded protein: CSVEPPGQGPEKLFF.

The J gene is TRBJ1-2, the V gene TRBV3-1 (or the pseudogene TRBV3-2); D is unclear. The CDR3 is 12 residues long. V lost 4 bases and J 7 bases, leaving 10 bases between the germline ends. CDR1 is LGHDT, CDR2 YNNKEL, per germline (reference sequence). DNA of the CDR3: TGTGCCAGCAGCCCCGCCCGGGGTGGCTACACCTTC. Encoded protein: CASSPARGGYTF.

The rearrangement joins TRBV6-6 to TRBJ2-3; 11 nucleotides line up with TRBD1. This CDR3 has 16 amino acids. The trim removed 2 bases at V and 4 bases at J, leaving 5 bases unmatched. CDR1 is MNHNY and CDR2 is SVGAGI in the germline V gene (reference sequence). The CDR3 DNA reads TGTGCCAGCAGTTACCCCGGACAGGGGGCATCAGATACGCAGTATTTT. It translates to CASSYPGQGASDTQYF.

This chain uses TRBV6-2 or TRBV6-3 with TRBJ1-5; a weak D match, TRBD1 (5 bases). The germline V and J ends were trimmed by 6 bases and 6 bases, with 9 bases remaining between them. The germline gives CDR1 MNHEY, CDR2 SVGEGT. This CDR3 spans 12 amino acids. CDR3 bases: TGTGCCAGCAGCTTCGGGGGTCAGCCCCAGCATTTT. Translation: CASSFGGQPQHF.

This chain connects TRBV21-1 to TRBJ2-3; the table's D call, TRBD1, has no DNA check behind it. TRBV21-1 is flagged as a pseudogene. The CDR3 covers 15 residues. CDR3 sequence reads: CASEPQGGPTDTQYF. The CDR3 DNA sequence: TGTGCCAGCGAGCCCCAAGGGGGACCCACAGATACGCAGTATTTT.

This clone was counted a single time. The rearrangement joins TRBV14 to TRBJ1-6; D is perhaps TRBD1 (6 bases). Deletions cut 0 bases from V and 8 bases from J, with 20 bases between. The germline V gene encodes CDR1 SGHDN and CDR2 FVKESK. The CDR3 consists of 18 residues. The CDR3 nucleotides read TGTGCCAGCAGCCAAGATAGAATGGGGGCGCCGTGGGATTCACCCCTCCACTTT. Protein: CASSQDRMGAPWDSPLHF.

The CDR3 DNA reads TGTGCCAGCAGCGTAGGGGGGACCCAAGCGGGAGGCTACACCTTC. It is translated as CASSVGGTQAGGYTF. V usage is TRBV9 and J usage is TRBJ1-2; perhaps TRBD1 as D (5 bases). CDR1 and CDR2 from the germline V gene are SGDLS and YYNGEE. Deletions cut 0 bases from V and 8 bases from J, with 17 bases between. This CDR3 is built from 15 residues. The whole variable domain, filled in from reference TRBV9 and TRBJ1-2, reads DSGVTQTPKHLITATGQRVTLRCSPRSGDLSVYWYQQSLDQGLQFLIQYYNGEERAKGNILERFSAQQFPDLHSELNLSSLELGDSALYFCASSVGGTQAGGYTFGSGTRLTVV.

V is TRBV9 and J is TRBJ1-6, with D uncertain. This CDR3 is built from 15 residues. Trimming removed 0 bases at V and 8 bases at J, with 12 bases between. Germline V CDR1 and CDR2: SGDLS, YYNGEE. Here the CDR3 DNA reads TGTGCCAGCAGCGTAGTAGACGGGTTCTATTCACCCCTCCACTTT. Residues: CASSVVDGFYSPLHF.

In its sample, this clone was seen once. V and J are TRBV6-5 and TRBJ1-2; 7 positions match TRBD1. The CDR3 totals 15 residues. With V trimmed by 2 bases and J by 4 bases, 7 bases remained unmatched. Germline V gives CDR1 MNHEY, CDR2 SVGAGI. DNA of the CDR3: TGTGCCAGCAGTTACAGGGGACAGCCCTTCTATGGCTACACCTTC. This encodes CASSYRGQPFYGYTF.

The V call is TRBV2, the J call TRBJ1-5, with TRBD1 matching 9 bases. Germline CDR1 reads SNHLY; CDR2 reads FYNNEI. With 6 bases clipped from V and 7 bases from J, the junction kept 7 bases outside the gene matches. The CDR3 extends over 14 amino acids. The CDR3 DNA reads as TGTGCCAGCAGCCCCCGGGACAGGGTACAGCCCCAGCATTTT. Encoded protein: CASSPRDRVQPQHF.

The chain recombines TRBV28 with TRBJ1-6, with D possibly matching TRBD1 (5 bases). V lost 6 bases and J 4 bases, leaving 19 bases between the germline ends. Germline V CDR1 and CDR2: MDHEN, SYDVKM. This CDR3 contains 17 residues. CDR3 coding DNA: TGTGCCAGCAGCCTCCAGCGTTCCCGGGGGTATAATTCACCCCTCCACTTT. Protein sequence: CASSLQRSRGYNSPLHF.

The rearrangement uses TRBV27 and TRBJ1-1, with 12 bases that match TRBD1. Trimming removed 3 bases from V and 11 bases from J; junction bases left unmatched: 4. Germline CDR1 MNHEY, CDR2 SMNVEV (reference sequence). This CDR3 has 13 residues. In DNA form, the CDR3 reads TGTGCCAGCAGTTTGGGACAGGGGGCGGATGCTTTCTTT. It codes for CASSLGQGADAFF.

The V and J genes are TRBV3-1 (or the pseudogene TRBV3-2) and TRBJ1-1, with a possible D match to TRBD1 (5 bases). Germline CDR1 reads LGHDT; CDR2 reads YNNKEL (reference sequence). Trimming pared 0 bases from V and 7 bases from J, leaving 21 bases between. This CDR3 has 17 amino acids. The CDR3 DNA sequence: TGTGCCAGCAGCCAAGAGCCGATCCGGCCCGGGGGAGGTGAAGCTTTCTTT. It encodes CASSQEPIRPGGGEAFF.

The chain links TRBV19 to TRBJ1-1; D not resolved. Germline V gene lookup returns CDR1 LNHDA and CDR2 SQIVND (reference sequence). The CDR3 has 15 residues. Trimming cost V 2 bases and J 7 bases, with 17 bases left between them. The CDR3 spells CASSIPIGGWSEAFF. The CDR3 bases are TGTGCCAGTAGTATACCCATCGGAGGGTGGAGTGAAGCTTTCTTT.

The chain recombines TRBV3-1 (or the pseudogene TRBV3-2) with TRBJ2-7; 12 positions agree with TRBD2. The CDR3 sequence is 17 residues long. V was pared by 4 bases and J by 0 bases, with 7 bases of the junction left unmatched. Germline CDR1 is LGHDT and CDR2 is YNNKEL (reference sequence). The CDR3: CASSPRGLAGSSYEQYF. The CDR3 DNA follows: TGTGCCAGCAGCCCCCGAGGACTAGCGGGGAGCTCCTACGAGCAGTACTTC.

The V and J genes are TRBV10-3 and TRBJ1-3; 8 bases align to TRBD1. The V gene's germline CDR1 is ENHRY and CDR2 SYGVKD. J was trimmed by 1 base and V by 0 bases; bases with no gene match: 2. This CDR3 comprises 16 residues. For the CDR3, the DNA is TGTGCCATCAGTGAGTCCTGGACAGGGTCTGGAAACACCATATATTTT. The encoded protein is CAISESWTGSGNTIYF.

This clone was seen a single time. The CDR3 DNA is TGCGCCAGCAGCGCGGCTATAGTAGGGGCCATTTCTAATAACTATGGCTACACCTTC. Translation gives CASSAAIVGAISNNYGYTF. The rearrangement joins TRBV5-1 to TRBJ1-2; tentative D call: TRBD1 (5 bases). The germline V gene has CDR1 SGHRS and CDR2 YFSETQ. This CDR3 is built from 19 residues. Trimming pared 4 bases from V and 1 base from J, leaving 26 bases between.

This chain connects TRBV28 to TRBJ1-1; D is unclear. The CDR3 totals 15 residues. The V gene's germline CDR1 is MDHEN and CDR2 SYDVKM. The V end lost 6 bases, the J end lost 3 bases, and 17 bases lay between the germline ends. The CDR3 region has the DNA TGTGCCAGCAGCCTGGGTCCTATGGAGCACACTGAAGCTTTCTTT. The encoded protein is CASSLGPMEHTEAFF.